Presented here are 22 T cell receptor beta chains from one specimen sequenced in a study of Tregs in tolerant kidney transplant recipients. Related graft donors supplied nonmyeloablative bone marrow transplants, and mixed chimerism was transient. Only in-frame clones appear in the TCRdb table, and some are missing; sequencing was by immunoSEQ multiplex PCR. This sample has roughly 54,000 clones, with about nine tenths found just once. Here the sequenced sample was CD8+ T cells from blood (PBMCs), taken 12 months after the transplant. The receptors shown here come from a human patient who received a combined kidney and bone marrow transplant. Some T cells may arise from the graft donor.

The chain carries TRBV4-1 and TRBJ2-5, with TRBD2 matching 9 bases. The CDR3 extends over 16 amino acids. The germline CDR1 and CDR2 sequences are MGHRA and YSYEKL. The V gene end was trimmed by 4 bases and the J gene end by 5 bases; junction bases not matched to a gene: 11. Here the CDR3 reads CASSPKGGGAGETQYF. DNA for the CDR3: TGCGCCAGCAGCCCCAAGGGCGGGGGGGCCGGCGAGACCCAGTACTTC.

The count of this clone is one. The chain uses TRBV7-7 and TRBJ2-7; perhaps TRBD1 as D (5 bases). The V gene lost 7 bases and the J gene lost 0 bases, with 16 bases spanning the gap. The V gene's germline CDR1 is SSHAT and CDR2 FNYEAQ (reference sequence). The CDR3 sequence is 15 residues long. The CDR3 region has the DNA TGTGCCAGCAATCCCCTAGACAGTTACTCCTACGAGCAGTACTTC. Protein sequence: CASNPLDSYSYEQYF. The variable domain in full, with the rest retrieved from reference TRBV7-7 and TRBJ2-7, is GAGVSQSPRYKVTKRGQDVTLRCDPISSHATLYWYQQALGQGPEFLTYFNYEAQPDKSGLPSDRFSAERPEGSISTLTIQRTEQRDSAMYRCASNPLDSYSYEQYFGPGTRLTVT.

The rearrangement uses TRBV7-9 and TRBJ2-7; D gene ambiguous. CDR3 length equals 13 residues. Germline V gene data show CDR1 as SEHNR and CDR2 as FQNEAQ (reference sequence). The V and J ends lost 3 bases and 2 bases respectively, with 8 bases between them. The CDR3 bases are TGTGCCAGCAGCTTCCCTAGTACCTACGAGCAGTACTTC. It yields the protein CASSFPSTYEQYF.

Only one count was recorded for this clone. The chain links TRBV11-2 to TRBJ2-7; D perhaps matches TRBD2 (6 bases). The germline gives CDR1 SGHAT, CDR2 FQNNGV. The CDR3 has 17 residues. Trimming removed 5 bases at V and 0 bases at J, with 20 bases between. DNA of the CDR3: TGTGCCAGCAGCCCACCTTACCCAGCGGGCATCTCCTACGAGCAGTACTTC. The encoded protein is CASSPPYPAGISYEQYF.

The chain is built from TRBV4-3 and TRBJ2-5, with 12 bases that match TRBD2. This CDR3 contains 17 residues. Germline CDR1 and CDR2: LGHNA and YSLEER. The junction had 7 bases not matched to a gene; V was cut back by 1 base and J by 4 bases. CDR3 sequence reads: CASSQGPSGRAGETQYF. CDR3 nucleotides: TGCGCCAGCAGCCAAGGTCCTAGCGGGAGGGCCGGAGAGACCCAGTACTTC.

This sequence joins TRBV27 and TRBJ2-7; 7 positions agree with TRBD2. Germline trimming cut 5 bases from V and 0 bases from J; bases unmatched to any gene: 1. The CDR3 sequence is 13 residues long. CDR1 and CDR2 from the germline V gene are MNHEY and SMNVEV (reference sequence). CDR3 sequence: CASSSGISYEQYF. DNA of the CDR3: TGTGCCAGCAGTAGCGGGATCTCCTACGAGCAGTACTTC.

This clone has only a few counts. As DNA, the CDR3 is TGTGCCAGCAGCTTGATCGCGGGGGCCAACACCGGGGAGCTGTTTTTT. This sequence encodes CASSLIAGANTGELFF. V is TRBV5-6 and J is TRBJ2-2; tentative D call: TRBD2 (7 bases). The V end was cut by 1 base, the J end by 2 bases, with 12 bases between. Looked up from germline, CDR1 is SGHDT and CDR2 is YYEEEE. The CDR3 has 16 amino acids. Combining the CDR3 with reference TRBV5-6 and TRBJ2-2 gives the whole variable domain DAGVTQSPTHLIKTRGQQVTLRCSPKSGHDTVSWYQQALGQGPQFIFQYYEEEERQRGNFPDRFSGHQFPNYSSELNVNALLLGDSALYLCASSLIAGANTGELFFGEGSRLTVL.

About this clone: Other DNA sequences of this sample code for an identical CDR3. The rearrangement links TRBV30 to TRBJ1-6; TRBD1 aligns across 7 bases. V lost 5 bases to trimming and J lost 3 bases; unmatched junction nucleotides: 4. This CDR3 is 14 amino acids long. Germline V lookup: CDR1 GTSNPN, CDR2 SVGIG (reference sequence). Written as DNA, the CDR3 is TGTGCCTGGGGGACAGAAAACTATAATTCACCCCTCCACTTT. Its protein is CAWGTENYNSPLHF.

The chain carries TRBV30 and TRBJ2-1; D call uncertain. The germline V gene encodes CDR1 GTSNPN and CDR2 SVGIG (reference sequence). The ends were cut back, 3 bases at V and 6 bases at J, with 18 bases in the middle. This CDR3 is 15 amino acids long. CDR3 DNA sequence: TGTGCCTGGAGCCCCATGCTTAGAGAGCTCAATGAGCAGTTCTTC. As protein: CAWSPMLRELNEQFF. Drawing the rest from reference TRBV30 and TRBJ2-1, the complete variable domain is SQTIHQWPATLVQPVGSPLSLECTVEGTSNPNLYWYRQAAGRGLQLLFYSVGIGQISSEVPQNLSASRPQDRQFILSSKKLLLSDSGFYLCAWSPMLRELNEQFFGPGTRLTVL.

This sequence joins TRBV10-3 and TRBJ1-4, with D unclear. The CDR3 has 13 amino acids. Germline assignment: CDR1 ENHRY and CDR2 SYGVKD. The V end was cut by 4 bases, the J end by 7 bases, with 10 bases between. The CDR3 DNA sequence: TGTGCCATCAGTGGAGGAGTAGGTGAAAAACTGTTTTTT. It yields the protein CAISGGVGEKLFF.

J is TRBJ1-5 and V is TRBV6-1; 9 bases align to TRBD1. Germline V lookup: CDR1 MNHNS, CDR2 SASEGT. There are 16 residues in the CDR3. Germline trimming cut 4 bases from V and 1 base from J; bases unmatched to any gene: 5. The DNA of the CDR3 is TGTGCCAGCAGTGCCTGGACAGGGGCGAGCAATCAGCCCCAGCATTTT. Its protein product is CASSAWTGASNQPQHF.

V usage is TRBV27 and J usage is TRBJ2-1, with TRBD2 matching 11 bases. The germline gives CDR1 MNHEY, CDR2 SMNVEV (reference sequence). The ends lost 8 bases at V and 7 bases at J; junction bases unmatched: 7. This CDR3 is 14 amino acids long. CDR3 bases: TGTGCCAGCTACACAAGACTAGCGGGGAATGAGCAGTTCTTC. Its translation: CASYTRLAGNEQFF.

V usage is TRBV6-5 and J usage is TRBJ1-1; D perhaps matches TRBD1 (5 bases). The CDR3 is 13 amino acids. The V gene's germline CDR1 is MNHEY and CDR2 SVGAGI. Between the trimmed V and J ends, which lost 5 bases and 0 bases, there was a span of 7 bases. CDR3 DNA sequence: TGTGCCAGCAGTCCACAGGTGAACACTGAAGCTTTCTTT. It encodes CASSPQVNTEAFF.

The chain combines TRBV2 with TRBJ2-3; 9 nucleotides agree with TRBD2. The V gene's germline CDR1 is SNHLY and CDR2 FYNNEI. This CDR3 has 16 residues. The trim removed 3 bases at V and 4 bases at J, leaving 8 bases unmatched. The CDR3 here is CASSESSGVEADTQYF. CDR3 bases: TGTGCCAGCAGTGAGTCTAGCGGGGTCGAGGCAGATACGCAGTATTTT.

CDR3 amino acids: CATHGQGLTEAFF. DNA for the CDR3: TGTGCCACACACGGACAGGGACTGACTGAAGCTTTCTTT. V and J are TRBV19 and TRBJ1-1, with TRBD1 identical over 8 bases. This CDR3 comprises 13 residues. V gave up 10 bases and J gave up 5 bases; unmatched junction bases: 9. In germline, CDR1 is LNHDA, CDR2 SQIVND (reference sequence). The full variable domain, its missing parts supplied by reference TRBV19 and TRBJ1-1, is DGGITQSPKYLFRKEGQNVTLSCEQNLNHDAMYWYRQDPGQGLRLIYYSQIVNDFQKGDIAEGYSVSREKKESFPLTVTSAQKNPTAFYLCATHGQGLTEAFFGQGTRLTVV.

V gene TRBV5-6 combines with J gene TRBJ2-7, with 9 bases identical to TRBD1. V lost 3 bases to trimming and J lost 4 bases; unmatched junction nucleotides: 8. In germline, CDR1 is SGHDT, CDR2 YYEEEE. CDR3 length: 15 amino acids. For the CDR3, the DNA is TGTGCCAGCAGCTCCTTGGGACAGGGCCGATACGAGCAGTACTTC. Residues: CASSSLGQGRYEQYF.

This sequence joins TRBV7-9 and TRBJ2-7, with 7 bases that match TRBD1. The CDR3 sequence is 13 residues long. Germline CDR1 and CDR2: SEHNR and FQNEAQ (reference sequence). The V gene end was trimmed by 3 bases and the J gene end by 5 bases; junction bases not matched to a gene: 4. CDR3 amino acids: CASSLGQFNEQYF. CDR3 sequence (DNA): TGTGCCAGCAGCTTGGGACAGTTCAACGAGCAGTACTTC.

V is TRBV4-1 and J is TRBJ1-5; the match to TRBD1 covers 7 bases. The CDR3 covers 15 residues. With 2 bases clipped from V and 3 bases from J, the junction kept 4 bases outside the gene matches. CDR1 is MGHRA and CDR2 is YSYEKL in the germline V gene. The CDR3 coding sequence is TGCGCCAGCAGCCAAATGACAGGGTTCAATCAGCCCCAGCATTTT. Translation gives CASSQMTGFNQPQHF.

J is TRBJ2-7 and V is TRBV29-1; 9 positions match TRBD1. Germline V CDR1 and CDR2: SQVTM, ANQGSEA. CDR3 length equals 13 residues. J lost 3 bases, V lost 6 bases, and 6 bases had no gene match. This chain's CDR3 is CSVPGQGGYEQYF. As DNA, the CDR3 is TGCAGCGTCCCGGGACAGGGTGGCTACGAGCAGTACTTC.

This clone showed up just a few times. J is TRBJ2-2 and V is TRBV7-6; D unresolved. V lost 4 bases to trimming and J lost 6 bases, with 6 bases between them. CDR1 and CDR2 (germline): SGHVS, FNYEAQ. The CDR3 consists of 12 residues. For the CDR3, the DNA is TGTGCCAGCAGCTCTGTCCCCGGGGAGCTGTTTTTT. This gives the protein CASSSVPGELFF. The full variable domain, its missing parts supplied by reference TRBV7-6 and TRBJ2-2, is GAGVSQSPRYKVTKRGQDVALRCDPISGHVSLYWYRQALGQGPEFLTYFNYEAQQDKSGLPNDRFSAERPEGSISTLTIQRTEQRDSAMYRCASSSVPGELFFGEGSRLTVL.

The CDR3 coding sequence is TGTGCCAGTAGTATAGGTCTCGGGCGGGGAGAGCAGTACTTC. This translates into CASSIGLGRGEQYF. The genes are TRBV19 and TRBJ2-7; possibly TRBD2 for D (6 bases). V gave up 1 base and J gave up 7 bases, with 14 bases separating them. This CDR3 has 14 amino acids. In germline, CDR1 is LNHDA, CDR2 SQIVND (reference sequence).

The rearrangement uses TRBV12-5 and TRBJ2-7; perhaps TRBD1 as D (5 bases). From germline, CDR1 is LGHNT and CDR2 FRNRAP. V lost 5 bases to trimming and J lost 0 bases, with 8 bases between them. The CDR3 contains 13 residues. The CDR3 bases are TGTGCTAGTGGTCCAGGGTACTCCTACGAGCAGTACTTC. This encodes CASGPGYSYEQYF.